This passage covers 20 T cell receptor beta chains from one sample sequenced in a study of breast tumors, draining lymph nodes, adjacent tissues. TCRdb processed the multiplex PCR reads anew with MiXCR; each CDR3 protein has one entry. The sample carries under 350,000 distinct CDR3 sequences, around 30% recorded once. Samples came from axillary lymph nodes draining the breast cancer. Sequencing was done on a sample of axillary lymph node tissue. All receptors come from a female donor with breast cancer. Some clones in this sample may be carry-over from other donors' samples.

The table lists this clonotype with a few counts. The chain is built from TRBV30 and TRBJ1-3; D ambiguous. The germline V gene encodes CDR1 GTSNPN and CDR2 SVGIG (reference sequence). CDR3 length: 14 amino acids. Between the trimmed V and J ends, which lost 1 base and 2 bases, there was a span of 9 bases. CDR3 in amino acids: CAWSAGIPGNTIYF. CDR3 bases: TGTGCCTGGAGTGCGGGGATACCTGGAAACACCATATATTTT.

This clonotype was seen ten or more times. V is TRBV7-8 and J is TRBJ2-7; no firm D call. Trimming stripped 0 bases from V and 0 bases from J, with 9 bases between. CDR1 is SGHVS, CDR2 FQNEAQ, per germline. The CDR3 is 15 residues long. The CDR3 bases are TGTGCCAGCAGCTTAGCGCAAGGGTTCTCCTACGAGCAGTACTTC. Translating gives CASSLAQGFSYEQYF.

The chain couples TRBV5-5 to TRBJ1-1, with D perhaps TRBD1 (5 bases). The V gene's germline CDR1 is SGHKS and CDR2 YYEKEE (reference sequence). Deletions cut 6 bases from V and 1 base from J, with 10 bases between. This CDR3 region has 13 residues. The CDR3 spells CASTGDGNTEAFF. As DNA, the CDR3 is TGTGCCAGCACCGGGGACGGGAACACTGAAGCTTTCTTT. Together with reference TRBV5-5 and TRBJ1-1, the CDR3 gives the full variable domain: DAGVTQSPTHLIKTRGQQVTLRCSPISGHKSVSWYQQVLGQGPQFIFQYYEKEERGRGNFPDRFSARQFPNYSSELNVNALLLGDSALYLCASTGDGNTEAFFGQGTRLTVV.

This clonotype was seen many times. The CDR3 DNA reads TGCGCCAGCAGCCATCGGACCGATCGGGGAGGGGAGCAGTTCTTC. It translates to CASSHRTDRGGEQFF. The chain is built from TRBV4-1 and TRBJ2-1; 7 bases are shared with TRBD2. Germline V gene data show CDR1 as MGHRA and CDR2 as YSYEKL. After removal of 3 bases from V and 10 bases from J, the junction contained 12 bases not matched to a gene. This CDR3 region has 15 residues.

Notes on this clonotype: The junction shows a germline mismatch at one end, possibly a read error. The gene calls are TRBV30 and TRBJ2-5; no clear D. CDR1 and CDR2 from the germline V gene are GTSNPN and SVGIG (reference sequence). The CDR3 loop spans 14 amino acids. The CDR3 DNA reads as TGTGCCTGGAGTGTGAGTAGGTCTTCAGAGGCCCAGTACTTC. It codes for CAWSVSRSSEAQYF.

This clonotype was picked up many times. The chain has TRBV20-1 and TRBJ1-3, with D tentatively TRBD1 (5 bases). Germline V CDR1 and CDR2: DFQATT, SNEGSKA (reference sequence). V was cut by 1 base and J by 0 bases, with 10 bases left in between. The CDR3 loop spans 15 amino acids. The DNA for the CDR3 is TGCAGTGCTAGAGGAGACAGTTCCTCTGGAAACACCATATATTTT. This codes for CSARGDSSSGNTIYF.

On this clonotype: A clone one base away is much larger, so this may be a read error. V and J are TRBV5-4 and TRBJ2-3; D may match TRBD1 or TRBD2 (5 bases each). The V gene lost 2 bases and the J gene lost 3 bases, with 16 bases spanning the gap. Per the germline V gene, CDR1 is SGHNT and CDR2 is YYREEE (reference sequence). The CDR3 has 16 amino acids. CDR3 DNA: TGTGCCAGCAGCTTAAGGCGGGCCGGGGCAACAGATACGCAGTATTTT. It yields the protein CASSLRRAGATDTQYF. Supplemented by reference TRBV5-4 and TRBJ2-3, the full variable domain reads ETGVTQSPTHLIKTRGQQVTLRCSSQSGHNTVSWYQQALGQGPQFIFQYYREEENGRGNFPPRFSGLQFPNYSSELNVNALELDDSALYLCASSLRRAGATDTQYFGPGTRLTVL.

Many counts were recorded for this clonotype. The J gene is TRBJ1-5, the V gene TRBV30, with TRBD1 matching over 7 bases. The CDR3 loop spans 14 amino acids. V was clipped by 4 bases and J by 6 bases; unmatched bases: 9. Germline V gene lookup returns CDR1 GTSNPN and CDR2 SVGIG (reference sequence). CDR3 loop: CAWMKQGQSQPQHF. The CDR3 DNA reads TGTGCCTGGATGAAACAGGGGCAAAGTCAGCCCCAGCATTTT.

This clonotype has a count of ten or more. The chain employs TRBV5-4 and TRBJ1-2, with D maybe TRBD1 (6 bases). Between the trimmed V and J ends, which lost 4 bases and 4 bases, there was a span of 14 bases. Germline CDR1 SGHNT, CDR2 YYREEE (reference sequence). The CDR3 has 14 amino acids. The CDR3 region is CASSPDSLAYGYTF. CDR3 DNA sequence: TGTGCCAGCAGCCCGGACAGCTTAGCCTATGGCTACACCTTC.

The V gene is TRBV13, the J gene TRBJ1-5; TRBD1 aligns across 10 bases. The CDR3 is 14 residues long. Losses at the gene ends were 5 bases for V and 11 bases for J; bases not matched to a gene: 9. Germline CDR1 reads PRHDT; CDR2 reads FYEKMQ (reference sequence). CDR3 amino acids: CASSPGTGAETQHF. The CDR3 nucleotides read TGTGCCAGCAGCCCCGGGACAGGGGCAGAGACCCAGCATTTT.

This clonotype was seen more than once but under ten times. V usage is TRBV6-1 and J usage is TRBJ2-7; D gene uncertain. Trimming removed 1 base from V and 3 bases from J, with 10 bases in between. The CDR3 totals 14 residues. CDR1 and CDR2 (germline): MNHNS, SASEGT. CDR3 residues: CASSEVRIVYEQYF. The DNA of the CDR3 is TGTGCCAGCAGTGAAGTCAGGATAGTCTACGAGCAGTACTTC.

On this clonotype: An end of the junction does not agree with germline; a read error may underlie this. DNA for the CDR3: TGTGCCAGTACCCGGACGATGGCCCCTGGAGACACCATATATTTT. It encodes CASTRTMAPGDTIYF. The chain employs TRBV28 and TRBJ1-3; D unresolved. From germline, CDR1 is MDHEN and CDR2 SYDVKM. The CDR3 totals 15 residues.

There are many counts of this clonotype. V gene TRBV19 combines with J gene TRBJ2-1; 9 positions match TRBD2. The V gene end was trimmed by 4 bases and the J gene end by 6 bases; junction bases not matched to a gene: 10. The CDR3 runs 16 residues. The V gene's germline CDR1 is LNHDA and CDR2 SQIVND (reference sequence). The CDR3 region is CASSTPLAGVLNEQFF. The CDR3, as DNA: TGTGCCAGTAGTACCCCACTAGCGGGTGTCCTCAATGAGCAGTTCTTC.

This clonotype was seen ten or more times. The V gene is TRBV20-1, the J gene TRBJ2-7, with TRBD2 as a possible D gene (6 bases). The CDR3 sequence is 13 residues long. V lost 1 base to trimming and J lost 4 bases, with 11 bases between them. The germline gives CDR1 DFQATT, CDR2 SNEGSKA (reference sequence). CDR3 residues: CSARGLAAYEQYF. The CDR3 DNA is TGCAGTGCTAGAGGTTTAGCGGCGTACGAGCAGTACTTC.

V and J are TRBV11-2 and TRBJ2-5; no clear D. The CDR3 is 14 amino acids. V gave up 3 bases and J gave up 0 bases, with 8 bases separating them. The germline gives CDR1 SGHAT, CDR2 FQNNGV. Here the CDR3 DNA reads TGTGCCAGCAGCTTGGGCCGTGACCAAGAGACCCAGTACTTC. Translating gives CASSLGRDQETQYF.

This clonotype occurred many times. The V gene is TRBV12-3 or TRBV12-4, the J gene TRBJ2-1, with unresolved D. Trimming took off 3 bases at V and 6 bases at J, with 9 bases between the two ends. The CDR3 sequence is 13 residues long. The CDR3 nucleotides are TGTGCCAGCAGTTTTTATGGACGCAATGAGCAGTTCTTC. Translation gives CASSFYGRNEQFF.

The V gene is TRBV6-7, the J gene TRBJ2-5; 8 bases match TRBD2. TRBV6-7 has ORF status, its function being uncertain. The ends lost 10 bases at V and 1 base at J; junction bases unmatched: 14. This CDR3 has 16 amino acids. The CDR3 nucleotides read TGTGCCAACGGTTGGGGCGGCGGGAGGTCCCAAGAGACCCAGTACTTC. Translating gives CANGWGGGRSQETQYF.

The chain couples TRBV7-9 to TRBJ1-5, with 7 bases aligning to TRBD1. Germline V CDR1 and CDR2: SEHNR, FQNEAQ (reference sequence). Trimming cost V 8 bases and J 5 bases; bases outside gene matches: 12. This CDR3 is built from 15 residues. The CDR3 DNA reads TGTGCCAGCCGATACACAGGGGTAGTAGATCAGCCCCAGCATTTT. Translation: CASRYTGVVDQPQHF. The full variable domain, its missing parts supplied by reference TRBV7-9 and TRBJ1-5, is DTGVSQNPRHKITKRGQNVTFRCDPISEHNRLYWYRQTLGQGPEFLTYFQNEAQLEKSRLLSDRFSAERPKGSFSTLEIQRTEQGDSAMYLCASRYTGVVDQPQHFGDGTRLSIL.

This clonotype was recorded only once. This could be a read error, since a much larger clone is one nucleotide away. The chain has TRBV9 and TRBJ2-1; no clear D gene. This CDR3 contains 12 residues. The germline CDR1 and CDR2 sequences are SGDLS and YYNGEE. CDR3 nucleotide sequence: TGTGCCAGCAGCGTCACCTACAATGAGCAGTCCTTC. It codes for CASSVTYNEQSF.

The V gene is TRBV4-2, the J gene TRBJ1-1; 8 bases match TRBD1. Losses at the gene ends were 4 bases for V and 6 bases for J; bases not matched to a gene: 16. This CDR3 is built from 17 residues. Germline V CDR1 and CDR2: LGHNA, YNFKEQ. Here the CDR3 DNA reads TGTGCCAGCAGCCGATATTATCCTGGACAGGGATGGGCTGAAGCTTTCTTT. Translation gives CASSRYYPGQGWAEAFF.